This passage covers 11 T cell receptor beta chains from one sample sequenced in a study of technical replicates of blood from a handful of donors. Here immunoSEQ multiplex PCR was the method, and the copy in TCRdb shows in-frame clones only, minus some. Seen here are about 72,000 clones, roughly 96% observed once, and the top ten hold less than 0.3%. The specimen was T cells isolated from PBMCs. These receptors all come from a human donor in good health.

The CDR3 sequence is CASSASQGPYEQYF. The CDR3 DNA is TGCGCCAGCAGCGCATCCCAGGGGCCCTACGAGCAGTACTTC. The chain employs TRBV10-1 and TRBJ2-7; maybe TRBD1 (6 bases). This CDR3 comprises 14 residues. V was cut by 6 bases and J by 2 bases, with 14 bases left in between. In germline, CDR1 is WNHNN, CDR2 SYGVQD (reference sequence).

CDR3 protein: CASSENRVGQYF. CDR3 nucleotide sequence: TGTGCCAGCAGTGAAAATCGGGTGGGGCAGTACTTC. This chain links TRBV2 with TRBJ2-7; D is unclear. This CDR3 has 12 residues. V lost 2 bases and J 9 bases, leaving 11 bases between the germline ends. Per germline, CDR1 SNHLY and CDR2 FYNNEI.

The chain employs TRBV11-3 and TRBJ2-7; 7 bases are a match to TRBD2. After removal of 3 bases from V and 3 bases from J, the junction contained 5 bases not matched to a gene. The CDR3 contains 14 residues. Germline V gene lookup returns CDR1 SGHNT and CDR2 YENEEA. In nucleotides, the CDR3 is TGTGCCAGCAGCTTGGGCGGGAGAGACTACGAGCAGTACTTC. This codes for CASSLGGRDYEQYF.

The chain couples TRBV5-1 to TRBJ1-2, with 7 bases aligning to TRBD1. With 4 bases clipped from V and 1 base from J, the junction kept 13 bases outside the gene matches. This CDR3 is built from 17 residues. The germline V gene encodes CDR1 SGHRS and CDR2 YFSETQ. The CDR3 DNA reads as TGCGCCAGCAGCCCAACCCGACAGGGTACCTTTAACTATGGCTACACCTTC. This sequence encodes CASSPTRQGTFNYGYTF.

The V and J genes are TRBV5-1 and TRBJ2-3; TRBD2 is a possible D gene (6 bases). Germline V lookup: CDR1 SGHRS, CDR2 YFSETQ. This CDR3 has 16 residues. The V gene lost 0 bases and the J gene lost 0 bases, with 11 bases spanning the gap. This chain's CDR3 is CASSLAVAGSTDTQYF. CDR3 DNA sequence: TGCGCCAGCAGCTTGGCAGTTGCGGGAAGCACAGATACGCAGTATTTT.

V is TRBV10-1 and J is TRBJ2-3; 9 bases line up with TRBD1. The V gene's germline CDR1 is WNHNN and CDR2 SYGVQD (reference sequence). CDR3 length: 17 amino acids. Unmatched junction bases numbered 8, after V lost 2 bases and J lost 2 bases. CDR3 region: CASSEKGQGSNTDTQYF. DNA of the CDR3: TGCGCCAGCAGTGAGAAGGGACAGGGCTCCAACACAGATACGCAGTATTTT.

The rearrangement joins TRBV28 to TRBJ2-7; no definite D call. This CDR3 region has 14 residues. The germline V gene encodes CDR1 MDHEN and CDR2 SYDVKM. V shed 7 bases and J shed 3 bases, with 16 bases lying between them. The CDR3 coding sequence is TGTGCCAGCAAGCCCCAACCACAGAACTACGAGCAGTACTTC. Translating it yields CASKPQPQNYEQYF.

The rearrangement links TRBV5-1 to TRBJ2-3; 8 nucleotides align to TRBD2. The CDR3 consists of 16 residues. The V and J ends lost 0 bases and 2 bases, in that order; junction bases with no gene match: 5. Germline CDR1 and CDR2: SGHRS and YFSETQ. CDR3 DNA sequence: TGCGCCAGCAGCTTGGGGGCTAGCGGGCTCACAGATACGCAGTATTTT. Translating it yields CASSLGASGLTDTQYF.

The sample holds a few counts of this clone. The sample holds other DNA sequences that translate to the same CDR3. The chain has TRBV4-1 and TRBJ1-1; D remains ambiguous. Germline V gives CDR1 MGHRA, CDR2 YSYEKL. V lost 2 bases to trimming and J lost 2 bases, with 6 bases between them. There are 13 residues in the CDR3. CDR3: CASSQTPNTEAFF. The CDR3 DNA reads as TGCGCCAGCAGCCAAACACCCAACACTGAAGCTTTCTTT.

The CDR3 sequence is CASSTPPGTANYGYTF. Here the CDR3 DNA reads TGTGCCAGCAGTACCCCCCCCGGGACAGCTAACTATGGCTACACCTTC. The chain recombines TRBV28 with TRBJ1-2; 7 nucleotides line up with TRBD1. CDR3 length: 16 residues. Germline V gene data show CDR1 as MDHEN and CDR2 as SYDVKM. The V gene end was trimmed by 5 bases and the J gene end by 0 bases; junction bases not matched to a gene: 9.

Here the CDR3 DNA reads TGTGCTAGTGGTCGCTCTGGACAGGGGATATACACTGAAGCTTTCTTT. Amino acids: CASGRSGQGIYTEAFF. This chain connects TRBV12-5 to TRBJ1-1; TRBD1 matches 9 bases. V shed 5 bases, J shed 3 bases, and the junction held 10 bases outside the gene matches. CDR3 length: 16 residues. CDR1 and CDR2 from the germline V gene are LGHNT and FRNRAP.